This TCR beta chain was recorded in a study of cytomegalovirus exposure and HLA in healthy donors. Broader study findings: Specific recognition of CMV antigens was confirmed in vitro for three chains (all CMV-associated).

This CDR3 is built from 13 residues. Germline V CDR1 and CDR2: SQVTM, ANQGSEA. The V and J ends lost 6 bases and 8 bases, in that order; junction bases with no gene match: 12. PCR primers comprised 60 Vbeta and 13 Jbeta primers. TCRdb's copy holds only in-frame clones and misses some; the assay was immunoSEQ multiplex PCR. The data hold 150,000 to 200,000 clones, with approximately 73% observed a single time. As to this clone: Its antigen is currently unknown.

Sequencing was done on a sample of PBMCs. The clonotype comes from a man aged 25 to 40 in good health and CMV-seropositive. The V gene is TRBV29-1, the J gene TRBJ1-2; 7 nucleotides match TRBD1. CDR3 coding DNA: TGCAGCGTCGCGATTATCCAGGGGGACGGCTACACCTTC. Translation gives CSVAIIQGDGYTF.